These 8 T cell receptor beta chains came from one sample sequenced in a study of cytomegalovirus exposure and HLA in healthy donors. The assay was immunoSEQ multiplex PCR, and TCRdb's table has in-frame clones only and misses some. The sample lists 200,000 to 300,000 clones; around 85% were seen once. Sequenced: PBMCs. All receptors derive from a woman aged 25 to 39 in good health and CMV-seropositive.

The chain recombines TRBV10-3 with TRBJ1-1; 7 nucleotides agree with TRBD1. V lost 9 bases to trimming and J lost 10 bases; unmatched junction nucleotides: 14. CDR3 length: 13 residues. The V gene's germline CDR1 is ENHRY and CDR2 SYGVKD. CDR3 sequence (DNA): TGTGCCATATCAGCAGGGGGGCGAACCTCAGCTTTCTTT. This sequence encodes CAISAGGRTSAFF.

This rearrangement joins TRBV30 to TRBJ2-7, with TRBD2 matching 7 bases. The CDR3 runs 13 residues. Germline CDR1 is GTSNPN and CDR2 is SVGIG (reference sequence). J lost 9 bases, V lost 5 bases, and 13 bases had no gene match. Written as DNA, the CDR3 is TGTGCCTGGGGGAGCTCTAGCGGTTGGCGGCAGTACTTC. Amino acids: CAWGSSSGWRQYF.

The rearrangement joins TRBV19 to TRBJ2-3; D is unclear. V shed 5 bases and J shed 3 bases, with 12 bases lying between them. The CDR3 length is 14 residues. Germline assignment: CDR1 LNHDA and CDR2 SQIVND (reference sequence). The CDR3 here is CASSPGVGTDTQYF. The CDR3 nucleotides are TGTGCCAGTAGTCCGGGTGTCGGGACAGATACGCAGTATTTT. Full variable domain (remainder filled in from reference TRBV19 and TRBJ2-3): DGGITQSPKYLFRKEGQNVTLSCEQNLNHDAMYWYRQDPGQGLRLIYYSQIVNDFQKGDIAEGYSVSREKKESFPLTVTSAQKNPTAFYLCASSPGVGTDTQYFGPGTRLTVL.

This clone came up a few times. The V and J genes are TRBV11-3 and TRBJ2-3; D is uncertain. V lost 5 bases and J lost 3, with 9 bases in between. Germline V gene data show CDR1 as SGHNT and CDR2 as YENEEA. The CDR3 has 13 residues. The CDR3 DNA reads as TGTGCCAGCAGCCTCACTCTAACAGATACGCAGTATTTT. Its translation: CASSLTLTDTQYF.

This chain joins TRBV5-1 and TRBJ2-5, with a tentative D call TRBD2 (6 bases). The V gene lost 4 bases and the J gene lost 0 bases, with 10 bases spanning the gap. Germline CDR1 reads SGHRS; CDR2 reads YFSETQ. This CDR3 is 14 amino acids long. The CDR3 here is CASSARENQETQYF. DNA for the CDR3: TGCGCCAGCAGCGCACGGGAGAACCAAGAGACCCAGTACTTC. The variable domain in full, with the rest retrieved from reference TRBV5-1 and TRBJ2-5, is KAGVTQTPRYLIKTRGQQVTLSCSPISGHRSVSWYQQTPGQGLQFLFEYFSETQRNKGNFPGRFSGRQFSNSRSEMNVSTLELGDSALYLCASSARENQETQYFGPGTRLLVL.

The chain carries TRBV28 and TRBJ2-7; D uncertain. The CDR3 runs 14 residues. The V end lost 6 bases, the J end lost 6 bases, and 18 bases lay between the germline ends. The germline V gene encodes CDR1 MDHEN and CDR2 SYDVKM. The CDR3 bases are TGTGCCAGCAGATCTGACTCCCAGATAGGCGAGCAGTACTTC. Amino acids: CASRSDSQIGEQYF.

The chain carries TRBV5-4 and TRBJ1-5; D unclear. Germline assignment: CDR1 SGHNT and CDR2 YYREEE (reference sequence). Trimming cost V 1 base and J 5 bases, with 13 bases left between them. CDR3 length: 15 amino acids. CDR3 in amino acids: CASSLHPGSHQPQHF. For the CDR3, the DNA is TGTGCCAGCAGCTTGCACCCGGGATCCCATCAGCCCCAGCATTTT.

The genes are TRBV29-1 and TRBJ2-2; 9 nucleotides agree with TRBD2. Germline V CDR1 and CDR2: SQVTM, ANQGSEA. With 5 bases clipped from V and 4 bases from J, the junction kept 5 bases outside the gene matches. The CDR3 spans 14 residues. Written as DNA, the CDR3 is TGCAGCGTTATAGCGGGAGAAGTCACCGGGGAGCTGTTTTTT. Amino acids: CSVIAGEVTGELFF.